Below, 11 T cell receptor beta chains from the same sample are listed, as sequenced in a study of OX40 agonist ivuxolimab in advanced cancers. Measured with immunoSEQ multiplex PCR; TCRdb has only the in-frame clones, and not every one. The table records about 59,000 clones, 85% to 90% of them present only once. Material: CD4+ or CD8+ T cells sorted from blood, obtained in a trial of the OX40 agonist ivuxolimab. The receptor source for this set is an adult with an advanced solid tumor such as melanoma, head and neck, liver or kidney cancer.

This clone was observed a handful of times. The chain joins TRBV28 to TRBJ1-2; tentatively, D is TRBD1 (6 bases). The germline V and J ends were trimmed by 5 bases and 7 bases, with 20 bases remaining between them. The CDR3 loop spans 15 amino acids. Germline lookup yields CDR1 MDHEN and CDR2 SYDVKM. DNA for the CDR3: TGTGCCAGCAGTCCGTGGACAGCCAAAGGCGGTGGCTACACCTTC. Protein sequence: CASSPWTAKGGGYTF.

This clone has just a few counts. The gene calls are TRBV18 and TRBJ1-2; D is uncertain. V lost 2 bases and J 6 bases, leaving 10 bases between the germline ends. Looked up from germline, CDR1 is KGHSH and CDR2 is LQKENI. The CDR3 sequence is 13 residues long. The CDR3 nucleotides read TGTGCCAGCTCACCAACCAAAGAGGATGGCTACACCTTC. Its translation: CASSPTKEDGYTF.

The rearrangement joins TRBV5-1 to TRBJ2-5; 9 nucleotides align to TRBD1. Trimming at V came to 1 base and at J to 5 bases, leaving 9 bases not matched to a gene. CDR1 SGHRS and CDR2 YFSETQ come from the germline V gene. The CDR3 runs to 16 residues. Here the CDR3 reads CASSLTSGQGYETQYF. As DNA, the CDR3 is TGCGCCAGCAGCTTGACCTCGGGACAGGGTTACGAGACCCAGTACTTC.

The chain joins TRBV5-6 to TRBJ1-1; maybe TRBD1 (6 bases). The CDR3 consists of 15 residues. CDR1 and CDR2 (germline): SGHDT, YYEEEE. Trimming took off 0 bases at V and 0 bases at J, with 9 bases between the two ends. As DNA, the CDR3 is TGTGCCAGCAGCTTGGTCGACAGGCTGAACACTGAAGCTTTCTTT. Translated: CASSLVDRLNTEAFF. Using reference TRBV5-6 and TRBJ1-1 for the parts outside the CDR3, the full variable domain is DAGVTQSPTHLIKTRGQQVTLRCSPKSGHDTVSWYQQALGQGPQFIFQYYEEEERQRGNFPDRFSGHQFPNYSSELNVNALLLGDSALYLCASSLVDRLNTEAFFGQGTRLTVV.

The rearrangement uses TRBV6-5 and TRBJ1-1; D is undetermined. Trimming took off 0 bases at V and 0 bases at J, with 8 bases between the two ends. Looked up from germline, CDR1 is MNHEY and CDR2 is SVGAGI. The CDR3 has 15 residues. As DNA, the CDR3 is TGTGCCAGCAGTTACTCGAAAACAGTGAACACTGAAGCTTTCTTT. This sequence encodes CASSYSKTVNTEAFF.

This chain joins TRBV18 and TRBJ2-1, with D possibly being TRBD2 (7 bases). Trimming pared 1 base from V and 7 bases from J, leaving 14 bases between. CDR1 is KGHSH, CDR2 LQKENI, per germline. This CDR3 has 15 residues. In nucleotides, the CDR3 is TGTGCCAGCTCACCACTGGCGGGGGCGATAAATGAGCAGTTCTTC. Protein sequence: CASSPLAGAINEQFF.

The chain uses TRBV27 and TRBJ1-2; D not certain. V lost 3 bases and J lost 6, with 17 bases in between. The CDR3 loop spans 15 amino acids. From germline, CDR1 is MNHEY and CDR2 SMNVEV (reference sequence). The CDR3 loop reads CASSLLGKERNGYTF. CDR3 coding DNA: TGTGCCAGCAGTTTGTTGGGGAAAGAGAGGAATGGCTACACCTTC.

This chain joins TRBV10-1 and TRBJ1-2, with no clear D. Looked up from germline, CDR1 is WNHNN and CDR2 is SYGVQD (reference sequence). V lost 10 bases to trimming and J lost 4 bases, with 28 bases between them. The CDR3 extends over 17 amino acids. The CDR3 loop reads CATKCYPGEASLYGYTF. CDR3 bases: TGCGCCACCAAGTGCTACCCCGGGGAGGCATCACTCTATGGCTACACCTTC.

This clone was detected once. This chain uses TRBV28 with TRBJ1-2; TRBD1 agrees at 10 bases. The CDR3 contains 15 residues. V lost 9 bases to trimming and J lost 2 bases; unmatched junction nucleotides: 9. Germline CDR1 MDHEN, CDR2 SYDVKM. The CDR3 region is CASRFEDRGNYGYTF. The DNA of the CDR3 is TGTGCCAGTAGATTTGAGGACAGGGGGAACTATGGCTACACCTTC.

The V gene is TRBV6-5, the J gene TRBJ1-4; 11 bases match TRBD1. V shed 0 bases and J 5 bases; nucleotides not matched to a gene: 2. The CDR3 is 16 amino acids. Germline loops: CDR1 MNHEY, CDR2 SVGAGI. CDR3 nucleotide sequence: TGTGCCAGCAGTTACTCGAGGACAGGGGGCAATGAAAAACTGTTTTTT. Its protein product is CASSYSRTGGNEKLFF.

The chain uses TRBV29-1 and TRBJ1-4; no reliable D call. This CDR3 has 12 residues. Looked up from germline, CDR1 is SQVTM and CDR2 is ANQGSEA. Deletions cut 4 bases from V and 11 bases from J, with 14 bases between. DNA of the CDR3: TGCAGCGTTGTAGGTCTCAGCAGGAAACTGTTTTTT. This encodes CSVVGLSRKLFF.